Listed below are T cell receptor beta chains from one sample, sequenced in a study of molecular identifiers for immune sequencing clone quantification. MiXCR was run by TCRdb on the PCR reads, yielding one entry per CDR3 protein. The repertoire holds roughly 100,000 distinct CDR3 sequences, with less than 35% as singletons. The specimen sequenced was naive CD8+ T cells from blood, with Jurkat cell RNA spiked in. The origin of the receptors is a human donor in good health. Some libraries in this study had Jurkat cell RNA spiked in. CDR3s include the opening cysteine and the closing phenylalanine or tryptophan. A D gene is named only where the DNA matches it firmly. The listing skips clone size in some rows; elsewhere it reads once, few, many or a size class.

DNA,CDR3,V,size,J,D
TGTGCCAGCAGCGTAGGGAGCACCGGGGAGCTGTTTTTT,CASSVGSTGELFF,TRBV9,many,TRBJ2-2,NA
TGCAGTGCTCGAGGAGGGAGCACTAATGAAAAACTGTTTTTT,CSARGGSTNEKLFF,TRBV20-1,many,TRBJ1-4,NA
TGTGCCAGCTCGGAGGCTCTGTGGGCCAACGTCCTGACTTTC,CASSEALWANVLTF,TRBV7-8,many,TRBJ2-6,NA
TGCGCCAGCAGCCCCGGAGGGCCGGGAGAGACCCAGTACTTC,CASSPGGPGETQYF,TRBV5-1,NA,TRBJ2-5,NA
TGTGCCAGTAGTAGTAATCAGCCCCAGCATTTT,CASSSNQPQHF,TRBV19,NA,TRBJ1-5,NA
TGTGCCAGCAGCTTAAGGTGGAACACCGGGGAGCTGTTTTTT,CASSLRWNTGELFF,TRBV11-3,NA,TRBJ2-2,NA
TGTGCCAGCAGTGAAGCAGCCCCCTACGAGCAGTACTTC,CASSEAAPYEQYF,TRBV2,NA,TRBJ2-7,NA
TGTGCCAGCAGTGAGGGCAGGGGCCCGGGCGAGCAGTACTTC,CASSEGRGPGEQYF,TRBV2,NA,TRBJ2-7,NA
TGCAGCGTTGGGGCCGGGTCGGATAGCAATCAGCCCCAGCATTTT,CSVGAGSDSNQPQHF,TRBV29-1,few,TRBJ1-5,NA
TGTGCCAGCAGTTTCCCCCCGGATACGCAGTATTTT,CASSFPPDTQYF,TRBV27,few,TRBJ2-3,NA
TGTGCCAGCAGCCGAAATCAAGAGACCCAGTACTTC,CASSRNQETQYF,TRBV7-6,many,TRBJ2-5,NA
TGTGCCAGCAGCTTAGTGTCGGAAGACTGGTACAATGAGCAGTTCTTC,CASSLVSEDWYNEQFF,TRBV7-2,few,TRBJ2-1,NA
TGTGCCACCAGCAGAGCTAGGGGGCCCTACGAGCAGTACTTC,CATSRARGPYEQYF,TRBV15,few,TRBJ2-7,TRBD1
TGCAGTGCTAGTAATCAAGCTAACTATGGCTACACCTTC,CSASNQANYGYTF,TRBV20-1,NA,TRBJ1-2,NA
TGTGCCAGCAGTTTCGCCGGGGGAGAGACCCAGTACTTC,CASSFAGGETQYF,TRBV6-6,few,TRBJ2-5,NA
TGTGCCAGCAGCTCCCAGAGCGGGAGATCGTCAGATACGCAGTATTTT,CASSSQSGRSSDTQYF,TRBV11-2,NA,TRBJ2-3,TRBD2
TGTGCCAGCAGTTATCGAGGGACGCTCTACGAACAGTACTTC,CASSYRGTLYEQYF,TRBV6-2/TRBV6-3,NA,TRBJ2-7,NA
TGTGCCAGCAGTTTGTGGCTAGCGGGAAATACGGATGAGCAGTTCTTC,CASSLWLAGNTDEQFF,TRBV27,few,TRBJ2-1,TRBD2
TGTGCCACCAGTGATTTAGCCGGGCCACACAATGAGCAGTTCTTC,CATSDLAGPHNEQFF,TRBV24-1,few,TRBJ2-1,NA
TGTGCCACCAGCCCGGTGGTTGGGGCCAACGTCCTGACTTTC,CATSPVVGANVLTF,TRBV15,NA,TRBJ2-6,NA
TGTGCCAGTAGTATAACGAGGGACCCGCAGTATTTT,CASSITRDPQYF,TRBV19,NA,TRBJ2-3,NA
TGCAGCATCATGATCGGGGATACGCAGTATTTT,CSIMIGDTQYF,TRBV29-1,NA,TRBJ2-3,NA
TGTGCCAGCAGCTGGCGGTCCGGCCGGGAGCCGTTTTTT,CASSWRSGREPFF,TRBV11-2,NA,TRBJ2-2,NA
TGCAGTGCTAGAGCCTCCCCCTGGGACACCGGGGAGCTGTATTTT,CSARASPWDTGELYF,TRBV20-1,once,TRBJ2-2,NA
TGTGCCAGCAGCCACAGCGGGAGGGGCTACGAGCAGTACTTC,CASSHSGRGYEQYF,TRBV3-1,few,TRBJ2-7,TRBD2
TGTGCCAGCAGCCGGCTGACAGTGGACGAAGCTTTCTTT,CASSRLTVDEAFF,TRBV11-2,few,TRBJ1-1,NA
TGTGCCAGCAGTATATGGCAGGGGAAAGGCTACACCTTC,CASSIWQGKGYTF,TRBV27,NA,TRBJ1-2,NA
TGTGCCAGCAGTGGGTACAGGGGATTCTACGAGCAGTACTTC,CASSGYRGFYEQYF,TRBV28,few,TRBJ2-7,TRBD1
TGCGCCAGCAGCCAAGCCCACCGACAGGTCCAAGGGGAAAAACAGTTTTTT,CASSQAHRQVQGEKQFF,TRBV4-1,NA,TRBJ1-4,NA
TGTGCCAGCAGCTTGATCACAGGGGCTAACTATGGCTACACCTTC,CASSLITGANYGYTF,TRBV5-6,NA,TRBJ1-2,TRBD1
TGCAGTGCTAGTATACCAGCATCCTACGAGCAGTACTTC,CSASIPASYEQYF,TRBV20-1,NA,TRBJ2-7,NA
TGTGCCAGCAACTTGGCAGGAAATCAGCCCCAGCATTTT,CASNLAGNQPQHF,TRBV28,many,TRBJ1-5,NA
TGTGCTAGCAGCTTCGAGCACACTTATAAACTGGGCGGCAATCAGCCCCAGCATTTT,CASSFEHTYKLGGNQPQHF,TRBV7-7,many,TRBJ1-5,NA
TGTGCCAGCAGCCCCCCTGCCTACGAGCAGTACTTC,CASSPPAYEQYF,TRBV7-8,few,TRBJ2-7,NA
TGTGCCACCTCCAATGACAGCAGCACAGATACGCAGTATTTT,CATSNDSSTDTQYF,TRBV10-3,few,TRBJ2-3,NA
TGTGCCAGCACCCGAATGGACGGGCAAGAGACCCAGTACTTC,CASTRMDGQETQYF,TRBV12-3/TRBV12-4,NA,TRBJ2-5,NA
TGTGCCAGCACTCCCTGGCTAGCGGGAGGGCATGAGCAGTTCTTC,CASTPWLAGGHEQFF,TRBV2,many,TRBJ2-1,TRBD2
TGCGCCAGCAGCCGCGGGCCACTTAAGGAGGGGGAGGACACTGAAGCTTTCTTT,CASSRGPLKEGEDTEAFF,TRBV4-1,NA,TRBJ1-1,NA
TGTGCCAGCAGCTTGGGAGTAGGCAATCAGCCCCAGCATTTT,CASSLGVGNQPQHF,TRBV5-6,NA,TRBJ1-5,NA
TGTGCCAGCAGCAGATCCGGGGCTAAAAACATTCAGTACTTC,CASSRSGAKNIQYF,TRBV7-8,few,TRBJ2-4,NA
TGTGCCAGCAGCTTAGTCCCGGACAGGGGGGCTTACGTCTATGGCTACCCCTTC,CASSLVPDRGAYVYGYPF,TRBV7-2,NA,TRBJ1-2,TRBD1
TGTGCCAGCAGTTATAGACTTACAGGTTTGCGGTACGAGCAGTACTTC,CASSYRLTGLRYEQYF,TRBV2,NA,TRBJ2-7,NA
TGTGCCAGCAGCTCGGGACAGAACACAGATACGCAGTATTTT,CASSSGQNTDTQYF,TRBV9,NA,TRBJ2-3,TRBD1
TGCAGTGCTAGACTTAGACTAGCGGGAGTTGGTTGGGACGAGCAGTACTTC,CSARLRLAGVGWDEQYF,TRBV20-1,NA,TRBJ2-7,TRBD2
TGTGCCAGCAGCCATCACTACGAGCAGTACTTC,CASSHHYEQYF,TRBV14,NA,TRBJ2-7,NA
TGCGCCAGCAGCTTAGGGCGGGAGTTAGATACGCAGTATTTT,CASSLGRELDTQYF,TRBV5-1,NA,TRBJ2-3,TRBD2
TGTGCCAGCAGCCGTAATGAAAAACTGTTTTTT,CASSRNEKLFF,TRBV9,few,TRBJ1-4,NA
TGTGCCAGCAGTTTTAGGGGGGGAGGAGAAGAGACCCAGTACTTC,CASSFRGGGEETQYF,TRBV12-3/TRBV12-4,few,TRBJ2-5,NA
TGTGCCAGCAGCCAAGATTGGAGGGTGTCTGGGGCCAACGTCCTGACTTTC,CASSQDWRVSGANVLTF,TRBV3-1,NA,TRBJ2-6,NA
TGTGCCAGCAGTGAAGCGCTCGTGAACACTGAAGCTTTCTTT,CASSEALVNTEAFF,TRBV2,few,TRBJ1-1,NA
TGTGCCAGCAGTTTTGGGGGAAACGTCTACGAGCAGTACTTC,CASSFGGNVYEQYF,TRBV27,few,TRBJ2-7,NA
TGTGCCAGCAGCGTCGGCCTGGCTAGCACAGATACGCAGTATTTT,CASSVGLASTDTQYF,TRBV9,NA,TRBJ2-3,NA
TGTGCCAGCAGCCAAGTCGGCCTACAAGAAGACATTCAGTACTTC,CASSQVGLQEDIQYF,TRBV4-2,few,TRBJ2-4,NA
TGTGCCAGCAGTCGAGTAGCGGGCGGCAATGAGCAGTTCTTC,CASSRVAGGNEQFF,TRBV7-6,few,TRBJ2-1,TRBD2
TGTGCCATCAGAGTAGACACATCCACTGAAGCTTTCTTT,CAIRVDTSTEAFF,TRBV10-3,once,TRBJ1-1,NA